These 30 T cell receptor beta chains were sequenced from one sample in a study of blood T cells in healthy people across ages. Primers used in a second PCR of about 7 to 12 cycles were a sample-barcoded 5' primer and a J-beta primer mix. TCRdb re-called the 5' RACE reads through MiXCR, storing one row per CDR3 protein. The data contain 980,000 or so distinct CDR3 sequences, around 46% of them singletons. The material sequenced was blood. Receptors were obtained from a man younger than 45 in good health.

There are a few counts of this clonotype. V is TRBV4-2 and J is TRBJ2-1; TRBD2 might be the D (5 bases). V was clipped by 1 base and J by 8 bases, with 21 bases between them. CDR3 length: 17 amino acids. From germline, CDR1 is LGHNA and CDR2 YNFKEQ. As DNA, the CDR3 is TGTGCCAGCAGCCAAGCCCAAGAACTACGGACTGGTGATGAGCAGTTCTTC. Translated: CASSQAQELRTGDEQFF.

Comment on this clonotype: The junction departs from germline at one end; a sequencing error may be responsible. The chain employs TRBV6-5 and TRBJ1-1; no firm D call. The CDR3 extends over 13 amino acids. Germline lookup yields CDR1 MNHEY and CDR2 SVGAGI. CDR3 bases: TGTGCCAACAGTGACGGGATGAACACTGAAGCTTTCTTT. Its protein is CANSDGMNTEAFF.

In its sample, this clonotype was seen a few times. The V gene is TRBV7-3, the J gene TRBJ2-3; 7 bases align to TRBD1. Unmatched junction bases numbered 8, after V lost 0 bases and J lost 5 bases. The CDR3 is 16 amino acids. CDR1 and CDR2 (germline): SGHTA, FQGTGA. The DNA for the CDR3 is TGTGCCAGCAGCTTAACGCAGACAGGGTCGAGAGATACGCAGTATTTT. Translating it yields CASSLTQTGSRDTQYF.

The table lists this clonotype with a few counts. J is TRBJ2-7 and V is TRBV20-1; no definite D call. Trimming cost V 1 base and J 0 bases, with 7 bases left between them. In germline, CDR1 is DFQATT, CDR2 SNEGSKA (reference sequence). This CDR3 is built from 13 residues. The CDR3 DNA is TGCAGTGCTAGAGGGACCAGCTCCTACGAGCAGTACTTC. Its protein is CSARGTSSYEQYF.

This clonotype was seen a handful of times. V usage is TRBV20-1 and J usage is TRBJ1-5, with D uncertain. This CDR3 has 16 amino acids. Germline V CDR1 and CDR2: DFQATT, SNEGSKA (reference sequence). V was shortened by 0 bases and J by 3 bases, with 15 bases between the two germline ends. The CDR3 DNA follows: TGCAGTGCTAGAGATAGATATGTTGCGGACAATCAGCCCCAGCATTTT. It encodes CSARDRYVADNQPQHF.

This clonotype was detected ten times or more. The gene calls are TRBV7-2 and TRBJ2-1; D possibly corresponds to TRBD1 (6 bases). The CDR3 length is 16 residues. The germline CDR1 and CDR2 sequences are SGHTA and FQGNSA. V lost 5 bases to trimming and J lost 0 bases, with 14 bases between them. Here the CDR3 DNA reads TGTGCCAGCAGCGACAGGATAAGCAGCTCCTACAATGAGCAGTTCTTC. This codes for CASSDRISSSYNEQFF.

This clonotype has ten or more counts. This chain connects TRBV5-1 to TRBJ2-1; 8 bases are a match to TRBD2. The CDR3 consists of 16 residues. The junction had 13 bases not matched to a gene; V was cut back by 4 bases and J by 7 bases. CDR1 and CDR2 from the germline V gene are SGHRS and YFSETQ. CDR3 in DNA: TGCGCCAGCAGCCTGCGATTGGCGGGGGGCGGGAATGAGCAGTTCTTC. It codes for CASSLRLAGGGNEQFF.

The CDR3 protein is CASSQVGRAPYNEQFF. In nucleotides, the CDR3 is TGTGCCAGCAGCCAAGTAGGGCGGGCCCCTTACAATGAGCAGTTCTTC. V and J are TRBV3-1 and TRBJ2-1, with D maybe TRBD2 (5 bases). Germline-derived CDR1 and CDR2 are LGHDT and YNNKEL (reference sequence). The CDR3 covers 16 residues. Trimming took off 1 base at V and 4 bases at J, with 14 bases between the two ends.

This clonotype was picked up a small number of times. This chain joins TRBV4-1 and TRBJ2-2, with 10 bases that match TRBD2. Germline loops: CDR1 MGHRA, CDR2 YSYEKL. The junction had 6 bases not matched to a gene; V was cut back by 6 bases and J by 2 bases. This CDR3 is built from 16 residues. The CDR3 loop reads CASRASSGGNTGELFF. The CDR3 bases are TGCGCCAGCAGGGCATCTAGCGGGGGTAACACCGGGGAGCTGTTTTTT.

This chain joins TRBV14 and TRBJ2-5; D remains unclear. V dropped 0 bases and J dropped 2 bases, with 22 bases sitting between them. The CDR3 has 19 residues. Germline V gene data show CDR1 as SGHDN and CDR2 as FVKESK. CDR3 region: CASSQDWLGSRHGQETQYF. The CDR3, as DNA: TGTGCCAGCAGCCAAGACTGGTTGGGCAGCCGGCACGGTCAAGAGACCCAGTACTTC. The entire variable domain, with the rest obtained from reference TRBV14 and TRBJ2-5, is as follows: EAGVTQFPSHSVIEKGQTVTLRCDPISGHDNLYWYRRVMGKEIKFLLHFVKESKQDESGMPNNRFLAERTGGTYSTLKVQPAELEDSGVYFCASSQDWLGSRHGQETQYFGPGTRLLVL.

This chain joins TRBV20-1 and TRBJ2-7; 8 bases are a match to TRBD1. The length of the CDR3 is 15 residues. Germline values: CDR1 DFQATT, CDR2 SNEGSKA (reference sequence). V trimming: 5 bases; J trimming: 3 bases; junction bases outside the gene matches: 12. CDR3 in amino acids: CSALGQASLSYEQYF. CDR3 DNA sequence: TGCAGTGCTTTGGGACAGGCAAGCCTCAGCTACGAGCAGTACTTC.

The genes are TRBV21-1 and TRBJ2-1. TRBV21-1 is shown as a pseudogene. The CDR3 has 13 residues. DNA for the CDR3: TGTGCCAGCAGCAAAGGAAGGACGAATGAGCAGTTCTTC. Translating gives CASSKGRTNEQFF.

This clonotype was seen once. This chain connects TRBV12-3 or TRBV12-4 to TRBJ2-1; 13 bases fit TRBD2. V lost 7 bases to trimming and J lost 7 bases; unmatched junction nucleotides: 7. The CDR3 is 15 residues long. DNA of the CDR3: TGTGCCAGCACCTTCGGACTAGCGGGGGTAAATGAGCAGTTCTTC. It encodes CASTFGLAGVNEQFF.

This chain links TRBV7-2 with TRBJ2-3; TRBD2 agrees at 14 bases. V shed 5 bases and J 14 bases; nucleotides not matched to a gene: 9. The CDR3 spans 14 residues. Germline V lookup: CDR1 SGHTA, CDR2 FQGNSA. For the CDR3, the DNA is TGTGCCAGCAGCGCAGCCGGGACTAGCGGGAGATGGTATTTT. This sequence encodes CASSAAGTSGRWYF.

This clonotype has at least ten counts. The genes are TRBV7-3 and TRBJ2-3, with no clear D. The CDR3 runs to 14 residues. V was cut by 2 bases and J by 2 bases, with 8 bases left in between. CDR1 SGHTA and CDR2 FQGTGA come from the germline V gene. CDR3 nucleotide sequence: TGTGCCAGCAGCTTAGGAAGTTACACAGATACGCAGTATTTT. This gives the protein CASSLGSYTDTQYF.

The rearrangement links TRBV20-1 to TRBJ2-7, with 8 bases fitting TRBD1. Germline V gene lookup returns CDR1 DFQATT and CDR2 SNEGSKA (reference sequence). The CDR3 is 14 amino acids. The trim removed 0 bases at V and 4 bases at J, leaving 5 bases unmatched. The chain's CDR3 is CSARDLGQGYEQYF. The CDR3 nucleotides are TGCAGTGCTAGAGATCTAGGACAGGGTTACGAGCAGTACTTC.

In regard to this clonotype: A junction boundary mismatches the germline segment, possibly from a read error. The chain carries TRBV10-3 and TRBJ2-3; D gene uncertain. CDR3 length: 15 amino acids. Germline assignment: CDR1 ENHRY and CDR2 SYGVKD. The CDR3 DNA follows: TGTGCCATCGGTGAGTCACAGACGGCGGTGGATACGCAGTATTTT. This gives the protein CAIGESQTAVDTQYF.

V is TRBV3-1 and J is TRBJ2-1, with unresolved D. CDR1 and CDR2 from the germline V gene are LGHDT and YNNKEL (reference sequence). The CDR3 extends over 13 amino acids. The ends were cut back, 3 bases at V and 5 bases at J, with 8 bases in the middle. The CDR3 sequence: CASSHHSDNEQFF. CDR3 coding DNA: TGTGCCAGCAGCCACCACTCGGACAATGAGCAGTTCTTC.

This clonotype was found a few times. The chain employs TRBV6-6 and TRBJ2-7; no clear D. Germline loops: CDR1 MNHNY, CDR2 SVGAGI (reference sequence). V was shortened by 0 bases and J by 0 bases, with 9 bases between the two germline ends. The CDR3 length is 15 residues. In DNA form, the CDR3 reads TGTGCCAGCAGTTACTCTCCGGATAGCTCCTACGAGCAGTACTTC. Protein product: CASSYSPDSSYEQYF.

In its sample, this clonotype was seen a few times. CDR3 loop: CAISEGGSNQPQHF. For the CDR3, the DNA is TGTGCCATCAGTGAGGGGGGGAGCAATCAGCCCCAGCATTTT. This chain connects TRBV10-3 to TRBJ1-5; maybe TRBD1 (5 bases). The CDR3 is 14 residues long. The germline CDR1 and CDR2 sequences are ENHRY and SYGVKD. V was trimmed by 2 bases and J by 1 base, leaving 6 bases between them.

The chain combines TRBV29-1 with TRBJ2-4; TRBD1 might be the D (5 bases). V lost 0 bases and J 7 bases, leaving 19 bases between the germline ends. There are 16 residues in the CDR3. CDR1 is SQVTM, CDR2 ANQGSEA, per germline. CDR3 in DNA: TGCAGCGTTGAAGATTGGGTGACAGAGGCAGGGAACATTCAGTACTTC. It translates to CSVEDWVTEAGNIQYF.

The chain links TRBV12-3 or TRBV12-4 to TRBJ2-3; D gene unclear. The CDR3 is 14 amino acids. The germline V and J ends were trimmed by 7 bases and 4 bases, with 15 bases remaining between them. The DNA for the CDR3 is TGTGCCAGCAATTCAGGTCTTAACTCAGATACGCAGTATTTT. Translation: CASNSGLNSDTQYF.

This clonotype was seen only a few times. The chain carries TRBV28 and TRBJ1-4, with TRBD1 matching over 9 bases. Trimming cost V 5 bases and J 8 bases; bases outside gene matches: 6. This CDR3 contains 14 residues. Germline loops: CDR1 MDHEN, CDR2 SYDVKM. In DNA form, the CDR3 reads TGTGCCAGCAGTCCGGGACAGGGATTCGAAAAACTGTTTTTT. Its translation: CASSPGQGFEKLFF.

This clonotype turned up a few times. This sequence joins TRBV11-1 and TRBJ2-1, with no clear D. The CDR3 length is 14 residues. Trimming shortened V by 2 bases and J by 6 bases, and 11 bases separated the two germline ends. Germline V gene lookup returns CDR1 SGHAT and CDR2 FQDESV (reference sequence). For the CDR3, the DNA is TGTGCCAGCAGCTTACCAGCTCAGACCAATGAGCAGTTCTTC. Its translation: CASSLPAQTNEQFF. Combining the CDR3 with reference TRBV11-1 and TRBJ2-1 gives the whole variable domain EAEVAQSPRYKITEKSQAVAFWCDPISGHATLYWYRQILGQGPELLVQFQDESVVDDSQLPKDRFSAERLKGVDSTLKIQPAELGDSAMYLCASSLPAQTNEQFFGPGTRLTVL.

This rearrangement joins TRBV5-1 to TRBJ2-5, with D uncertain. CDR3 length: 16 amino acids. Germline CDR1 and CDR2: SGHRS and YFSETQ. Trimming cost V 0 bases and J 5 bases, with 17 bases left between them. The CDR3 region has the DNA TGCGCCAGCAGCTTGGTTGGGGTCCGAATTTCGGAGACCCAGTACTTC. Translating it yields CASSLVGVRISETQYF.

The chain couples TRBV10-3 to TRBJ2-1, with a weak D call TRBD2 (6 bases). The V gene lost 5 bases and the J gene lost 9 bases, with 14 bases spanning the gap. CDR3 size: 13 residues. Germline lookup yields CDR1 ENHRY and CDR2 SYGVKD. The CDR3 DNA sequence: TGTGCCATCAGTAGGGGACTTTTTAGTGAGCAGTTCTTC. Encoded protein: CAISRGLFSEQFF.

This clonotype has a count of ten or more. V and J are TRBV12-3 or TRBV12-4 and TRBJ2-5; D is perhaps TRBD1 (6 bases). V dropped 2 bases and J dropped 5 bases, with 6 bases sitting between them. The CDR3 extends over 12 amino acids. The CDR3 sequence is CASSLQGETQYF. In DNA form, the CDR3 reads TGTGCCAGCAGTTTACAGGGGGAGACCCAGTACTTC.

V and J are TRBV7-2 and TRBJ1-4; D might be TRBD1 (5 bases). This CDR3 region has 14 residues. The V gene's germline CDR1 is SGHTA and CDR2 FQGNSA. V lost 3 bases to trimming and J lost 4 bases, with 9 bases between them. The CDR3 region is CASSFKQDNEKLFF. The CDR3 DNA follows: TGTGCCAGCAGCTTTAAACAGGATAATGAAAAACTGTTTTTT.

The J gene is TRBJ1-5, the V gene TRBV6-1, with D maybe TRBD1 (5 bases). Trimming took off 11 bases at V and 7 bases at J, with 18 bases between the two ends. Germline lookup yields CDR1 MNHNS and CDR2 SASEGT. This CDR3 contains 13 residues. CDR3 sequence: CACVRVKGQPQHF. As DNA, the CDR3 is TGTGCCTGTGTCAGGGTGAAAGGCCAGCCCCAGCATTTT.

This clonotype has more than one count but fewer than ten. The CDR3 nucleotides are TGTGCCAGCAGCCACAGACCGGACAGGGTAAACTACGAGCAGTACTTC. This gives the protein CASSHRPDRVNYEQYF. The V call is TRBV3-1, the J call TRBJ2-7, with TRBD1 matching over 8 bases. V lost 3 bases and J lost 3; bases outside the gene matches: 10. The CDR3 extends over 16 amino acids. Germline V CDR1 and CDR2: LGHDT, YNNKEL (reference sequence).